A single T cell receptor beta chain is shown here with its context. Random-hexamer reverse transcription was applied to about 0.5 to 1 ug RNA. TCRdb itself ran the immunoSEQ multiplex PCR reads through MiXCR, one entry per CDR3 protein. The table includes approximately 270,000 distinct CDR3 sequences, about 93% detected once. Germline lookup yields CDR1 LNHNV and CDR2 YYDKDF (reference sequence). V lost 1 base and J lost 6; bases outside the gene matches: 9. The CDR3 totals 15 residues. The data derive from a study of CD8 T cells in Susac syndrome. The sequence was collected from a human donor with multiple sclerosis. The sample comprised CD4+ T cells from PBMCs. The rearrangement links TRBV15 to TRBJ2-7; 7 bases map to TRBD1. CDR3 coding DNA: TGTGCCACCAGCAGAGCTCTCGGGACAGCGGCCGAGCAGTACTTC. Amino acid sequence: CATSRALGTAAEQYF.